This T cell receptor beta chain was identified in a study of PD-L1 blockade in urothelial cancer. About the study: Patients commenced atezolizumab in the mid-2010s, and it was given at 1,200 mg intravenously every 3 weeks. Study-level results: Durable-benefit cases showed more tumor-associated blood clone expansion at 3 weeks.

Germline V gene data show CDR1 as MNHEY and CDR2 as SMNVEV (reference sequence). Trimming removed 6 bases from V and 13 bases from J; junction bases left unmatched: 11. The CDR3 is 14 amino acids. Every PCR received spiked-in synthetic TCR analog templates. Measured with immunoSEQ multiplex PCR; TCRdb has only the in-frame clones, and not every one. The sample contains tens of thousands of clones, 87% of which appear only once. Notes on this clone: Its antigen is not known.

The sequence derives from a man in his sixties with urothelial cancer. The V gene is TRBV27, the J gene TRBJ1-6, with 8 bases lining up with TRBD1. Material: PBMCs, obtained around atezolizumab (anti-PD-L1) treatment. CDR3 amino acids: CASRPTGGLSPLHF. As DNA, the CDR3 is TGTGCCAGCAGACCCACAGGGGGTCTGTCGCCCCTCCACTTT.